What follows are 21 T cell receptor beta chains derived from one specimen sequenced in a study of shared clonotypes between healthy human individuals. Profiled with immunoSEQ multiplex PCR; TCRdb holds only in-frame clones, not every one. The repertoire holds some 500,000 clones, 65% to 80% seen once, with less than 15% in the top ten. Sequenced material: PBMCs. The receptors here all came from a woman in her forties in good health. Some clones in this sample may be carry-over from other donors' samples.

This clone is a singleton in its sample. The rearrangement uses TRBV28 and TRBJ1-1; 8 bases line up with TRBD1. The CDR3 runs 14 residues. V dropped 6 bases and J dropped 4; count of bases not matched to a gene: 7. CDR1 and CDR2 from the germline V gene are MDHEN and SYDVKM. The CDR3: CASRGTGGGTEAFF. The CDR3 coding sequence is TGTGCCAGCAGGGGGACAGGCGGCGGCACTGAAGCTTTCTTT.

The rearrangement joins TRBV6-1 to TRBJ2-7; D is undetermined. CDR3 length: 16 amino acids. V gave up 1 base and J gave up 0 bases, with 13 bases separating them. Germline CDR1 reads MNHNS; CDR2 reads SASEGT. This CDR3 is CASSEGFEVPSYEQYF. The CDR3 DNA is TGTGCCAGCAGTGAAGGGTTCGAGGTGCCCTCCTACGAGCAGTACTTC.

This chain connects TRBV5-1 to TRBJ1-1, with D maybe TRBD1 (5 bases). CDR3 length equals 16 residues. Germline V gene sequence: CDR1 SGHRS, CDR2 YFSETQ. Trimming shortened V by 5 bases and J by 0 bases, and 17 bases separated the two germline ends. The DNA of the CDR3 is TGCGCCAGCAGTTCTATTTGGGGGAATCTGAACACTGAAGCTTTCTTT. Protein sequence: CASSSIWGNLNTEAFF. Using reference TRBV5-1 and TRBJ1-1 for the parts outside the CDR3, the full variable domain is KAGVTQTPRYLIKTRGQQVTLSCSPISGHRSVSWYQQTPGQGLQFLFEYFSETQRNKGNFPGRFSGRQFSNSRSEMNVSTLELGDSALYLCASSSIWGNLNTEAFFGQGTRLTVV.

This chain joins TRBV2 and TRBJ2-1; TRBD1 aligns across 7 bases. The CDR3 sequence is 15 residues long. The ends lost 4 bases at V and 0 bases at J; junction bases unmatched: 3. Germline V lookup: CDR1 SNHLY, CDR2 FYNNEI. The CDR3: CASSVGQSSYNEQFF. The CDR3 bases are TGTGCCAGCAGTGTGGGACAGAGCTCCTACAATGAGCAGTTCTTC.

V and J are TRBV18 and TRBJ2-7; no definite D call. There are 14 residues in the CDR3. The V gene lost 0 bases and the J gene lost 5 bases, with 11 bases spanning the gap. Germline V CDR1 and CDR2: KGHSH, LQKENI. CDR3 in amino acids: CASSPPGYGNEQYF. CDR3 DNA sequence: TGTGCCAGCTCACCACCGGGGTACGGTAACGAGCAGTACTTC.

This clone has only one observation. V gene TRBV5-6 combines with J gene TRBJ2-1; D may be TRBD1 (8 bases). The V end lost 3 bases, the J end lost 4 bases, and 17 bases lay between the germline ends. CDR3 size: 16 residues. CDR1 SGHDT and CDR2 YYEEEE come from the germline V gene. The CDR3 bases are TGTGCCAGCAGCTGGGGGGGACAGGAACAGTACAATGAGCAGTTCTTC. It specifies CASSWGGQEQYNEQFF.

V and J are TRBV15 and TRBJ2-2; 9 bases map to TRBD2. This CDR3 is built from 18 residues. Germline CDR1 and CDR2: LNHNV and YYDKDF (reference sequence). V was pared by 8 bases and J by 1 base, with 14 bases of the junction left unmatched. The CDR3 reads CATGTREGPMLNTGELFF. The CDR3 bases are TGTGCCACCGGAACGCGGGAGGGTCCTATGCTGAACACCGGGGAGCTGTTTTTT.

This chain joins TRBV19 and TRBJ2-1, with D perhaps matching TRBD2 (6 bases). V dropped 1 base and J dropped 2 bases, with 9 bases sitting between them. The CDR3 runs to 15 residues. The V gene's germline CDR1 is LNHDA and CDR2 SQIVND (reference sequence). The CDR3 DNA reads TGTGCCAGTAGTATAGTTAGCGGCACCTACAATGAGCAGTTCTTC. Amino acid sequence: CASSIVSGTYNEQFF.

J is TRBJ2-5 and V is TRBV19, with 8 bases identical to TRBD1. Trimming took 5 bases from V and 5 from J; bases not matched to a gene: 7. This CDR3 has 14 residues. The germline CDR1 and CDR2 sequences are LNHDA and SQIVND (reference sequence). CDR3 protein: CASSARQGMETQYF. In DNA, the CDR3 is TGTGCCAGTAGTGCGAGACAGGGGATGGAGACCCAGTACTTC.

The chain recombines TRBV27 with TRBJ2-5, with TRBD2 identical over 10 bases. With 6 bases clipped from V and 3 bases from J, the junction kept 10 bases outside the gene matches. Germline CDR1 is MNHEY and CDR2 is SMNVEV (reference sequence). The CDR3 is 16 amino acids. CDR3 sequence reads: CASRETGTSVEETQYF. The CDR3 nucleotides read TGTGCCAGCAGAGAGACCGGGACTAGCGTTGAAGAGACCCAGTACTTC.

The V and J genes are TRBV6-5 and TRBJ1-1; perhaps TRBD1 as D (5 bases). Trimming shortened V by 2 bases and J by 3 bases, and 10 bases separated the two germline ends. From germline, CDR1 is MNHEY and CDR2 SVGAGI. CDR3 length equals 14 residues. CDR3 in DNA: TGTGCCAGCAGTTACGCGGCGGGGGACACTGAAGCTTTCTTT. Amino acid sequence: CASSYAAGDTEAFF.

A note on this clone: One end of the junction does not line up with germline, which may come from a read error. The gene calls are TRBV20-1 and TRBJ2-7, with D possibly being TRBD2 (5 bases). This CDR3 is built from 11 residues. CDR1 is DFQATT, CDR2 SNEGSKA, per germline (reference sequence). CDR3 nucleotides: TGCGGCACACGGCGGGCCTATGAGCAGTACTTC. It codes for CGTRRAYEQYF.

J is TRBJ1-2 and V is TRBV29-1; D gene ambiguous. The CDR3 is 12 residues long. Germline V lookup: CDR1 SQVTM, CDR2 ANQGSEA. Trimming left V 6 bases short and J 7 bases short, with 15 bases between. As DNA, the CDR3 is TGCAGCGTCGAAATAACAGTAGGTGGCTACACCTTC. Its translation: CSVEITVGGYTF.

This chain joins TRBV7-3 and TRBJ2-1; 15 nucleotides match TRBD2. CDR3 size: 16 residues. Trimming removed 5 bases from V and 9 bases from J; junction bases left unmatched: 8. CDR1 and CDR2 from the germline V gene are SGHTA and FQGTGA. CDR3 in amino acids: CASSQGLAGGPVEQFF. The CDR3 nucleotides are TGTGCCAGCAGCCAAGGACTAGCGGGAGGGCCGGTTGAGCAGTTCTTC.

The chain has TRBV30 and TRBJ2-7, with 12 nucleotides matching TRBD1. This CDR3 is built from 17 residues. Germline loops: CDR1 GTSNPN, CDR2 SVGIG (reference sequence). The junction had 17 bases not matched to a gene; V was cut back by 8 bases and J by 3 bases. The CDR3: CAGRRGQGAFRVYEQYF. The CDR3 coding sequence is TGTGCCGGCCGGCGGGGACAGGGGGCATTTCGCGTCTACGAGCAGTACTTC.

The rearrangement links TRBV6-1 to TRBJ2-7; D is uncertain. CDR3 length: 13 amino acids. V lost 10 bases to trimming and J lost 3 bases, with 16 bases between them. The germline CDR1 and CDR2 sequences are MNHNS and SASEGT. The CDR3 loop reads CATRPSLRYEQYF. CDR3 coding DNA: TGTGCCACCCGTCCCTCCCTACGCTACGAGCAGTACTTC.

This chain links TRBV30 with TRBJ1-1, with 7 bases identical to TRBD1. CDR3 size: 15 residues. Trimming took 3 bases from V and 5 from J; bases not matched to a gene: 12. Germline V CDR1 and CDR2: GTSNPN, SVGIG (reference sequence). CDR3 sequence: CAWRSRTGRWTEAFF. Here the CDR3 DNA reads TGTGCCTGGAGATCACGGACAGGCAGATGGACTGAAGCTTTCTTT.

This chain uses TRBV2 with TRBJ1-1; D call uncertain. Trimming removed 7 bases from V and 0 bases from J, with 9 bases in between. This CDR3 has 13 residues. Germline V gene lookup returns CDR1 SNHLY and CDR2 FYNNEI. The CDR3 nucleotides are TGTGCCAGCACAAGGGAGATGAACACTGAAGCTTTCTTT. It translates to CASTREMNTEAFF.

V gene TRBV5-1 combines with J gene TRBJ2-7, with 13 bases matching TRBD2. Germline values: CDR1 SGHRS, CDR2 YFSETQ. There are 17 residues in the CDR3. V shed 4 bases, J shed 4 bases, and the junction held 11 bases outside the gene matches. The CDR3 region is CASSKGTSGTTVYEQYF. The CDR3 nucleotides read TGCGCCAGCAGCAAAGGGACTAGCGGGACAACGGTGTACGAGCAGTACTTC.

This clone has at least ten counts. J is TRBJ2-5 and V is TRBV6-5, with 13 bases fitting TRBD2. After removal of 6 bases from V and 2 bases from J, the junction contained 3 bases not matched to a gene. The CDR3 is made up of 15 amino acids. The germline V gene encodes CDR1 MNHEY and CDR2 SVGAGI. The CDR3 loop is CASRTTSGRQETQYF. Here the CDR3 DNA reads TGTGCCAGCAGGACGACTAGCGGGAGGCAAGAGACCCAGTACTTC.

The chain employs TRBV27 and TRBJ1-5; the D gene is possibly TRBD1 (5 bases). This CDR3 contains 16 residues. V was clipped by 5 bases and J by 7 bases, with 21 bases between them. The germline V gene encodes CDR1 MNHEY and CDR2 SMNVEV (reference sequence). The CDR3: CASSPGPLRGRQPQHF. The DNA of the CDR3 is TGTGCCAGCAGTCCAGGGCCCCTGCGGGGTAGGCAGCCCCAGCATTTT.